These 30 T cell receptor beta chains came from one sample sequenced in a study of T cell changes during pregnancy in multiple sclerosis. Using immunoSEQ multiplex PCR, the repertoire was profiled, and TCRdb retains in-frame clones only, with some absent. The data contain fewer than 45,000 clones, roughly 92% of them singletons. The source was CD4+ T cells from peripheral blood mononuclear cells, collected in the first trimester of pregnancy. The receptors stem from a female donor with multiple sclerosis, enrolled in a pregnancy study.

The gene calls are TRBV5-8 and TRBJ2-3, with D maybe TRBD2 (5 bases). The CDR3 extends over 16 amino acids. V was cut by 6 bases and J by 2 bases, with 19 bases left in between. Germline CDR1 and CDR2: SGHTS and YDEGEE. The CDR3 DNA sequence: TGTGCCAGCACCTCTGCGAGTGCGCGGGCCACAGATACGCAGTATTTT. It codes for CASTSASARATDTQYF.

The chain combines TRBV6-5 with TRBJ2-3; D might be TRBD2 (6 bases). This CDR3 comprises 15 residues. The V end was cut by 5 bases, the J end by 5 bases, with 17 bases between. Germline V lookup: CDR1 MNHEY, CDR2 SVGAGI. This chain's CDR3 is CASSRRGPGEDTQYF. In DNA form, the CDR3 reads TGTGCCAGCAGTAGACGAGGTCCGGGGGAAGATACGCAGTATTTT.

The chain is built from TRBV6-5 and TRBJ1-6; D is unclear. The length of the CDR3 is 15 residues. V lost 6 bases and J 4 bases, leaving 13 bases between the germline ends. Germline CDR1 reads MNHEY; CDR2 reads SVGAGI. As DNA, the CDR3 is TGTGCCAGCAGCCTATCTCAGGTGTATAATTCACCCCTCCACTTT. It codes for CASSLSQVYNSPLHF.

The chain links TRBV28 to TRBJ2-7; the D gene is possibly TRBD2 (6 bases). CDR1 and CDR2 (germline): MDHEN, SYDVKM. V lost 6 bases to trimming and J lost 4 bases, with 22 bases between them. The length of the CDR3 is 16 residues. CDR3 in amino acids: CASSPPRSSVEYEQYF. DNA of the CDR3: TGTGCCAGCAGCCCCCCCCGGTCTAGCGTGGAATACGAGCAGTACTTC. Variable domain in full (rest from reference TRBV28 and TRBJ2-7): DVKVTQSSRYLVKRTGEKVFLECVQDMDHENMFWYRQDPGLGLRLIYFSYDVKMKEKGDIPEGYSVSREKKERFSLILESASTNQTSMYLCASSPPRSSVEYEQYFGPGTRLTVT.

This chain uses TRBV7-2 with TRBJ1-2, with TRBD1 as a possible D gene (5 bases). Germline V CDR1 and CDR2: SGHTA, FQGNSA. V lost 5 bases and J 6 bases, leaving 19 bases between the germline ends. The CDR3 runs to 15 residues. CDR3 amino acids: CASSPSKAPGNGYTF. In DNA, the CDR3 is TGTGCCAGCAGCCCATCAAAGGCCCCAGGGAATGGCTACACCTTC.

Only a few counts were recorded for this clone. The chain combines TRBV7-9 with TRBJ2-3; 12 bases are a match to TRBD2. This CDR3 is 15 amino acids long. Germline trimming cut 2 bases from V and 12 bases from J; bases unmatched to any gene: 9. Germline-derived CDR1 and CDR2 are SEHNR and FQNEAQ (reference sequence). This CDR3 reads CASSLIGTSGPPQYF. In DNA form, the CDR3 reads TGTGCCAGCAGCTTAATCGGGACTAGCGGGCCCCCCCAGTATTTT.

The V call is TRBV5-6, the J call TRBJ1-1, with TRBD1 matching 7 bases. The trim removed 2 bases at V and 0 bases at J, leaving 7 bases unmatched. Germline V gene lookup returns CDR1 SGHDT and CDR2 YYEEEE. The CDR3 is 16 amino acids. The CDR3 region is CASSFRQGFMNTEAFF. The CDR3 region has the DNA TGTGCCAGCAGCTTCCGACAGGGTTTTATGAACACTGAAGCTTTCTTT.

The V call is TRBV19, the J call TRBJ1-2; the D gene is possibly TRBD1 (6 bases). Trimming pared 8 bases from V and 2 bases from J, leaving 21 bases between. Germline lookup yields CDR1 LNHDA and CDR2 SQIVND (reference sequence). The CDR3 sequence is 16 residues long. CDR3 in amino acids: CASSQGLPPSNYGYTF. Written as DNA, the CDR3 is TGTGCCAGTTCCCAGGGGCTACCCCCTTCAAACTATGGCTACACCTTC.

The chain recombines TRBV30 with TRBJ2-1, with 11 bases matching TRBD2. This CDR3 is built from 16 residues. The junction had 11 bases not matched to a gene; V was cut back by 4 bases and J by 6 bases. Per the germline V gene, CDR1 is GTSNPN and CDR2 is SVGIG (reference sequence). CDR3 in amino acids: CAWTPHASGRTNEQFF. Written as DNA, the CDR3 is TGTGCCTGGACACCCCATGCTAGCGGGAGGACCAATGAGCAGTTCTTC.

The rearrangement joins TRBV5-4 to TRBJ1-1; 7 bases are shared with TRBD1. In germline, CDR1 is SGHNT, CDR2 YYREEE (reference sequence). V dropped 5 bases and J dropped 1; count of bases not matched to a gene: 2. The CDR3 loop spans 13 amino acids. CDR3 residues: CASSRQGNTEAFF. CDR3 DNA: TGTGCCAGCAGTAGACAGGGGAACACTGAAGCTTTCTTT. Complete variable domain (other parts from reference TRBV5-4 and TRBJ1-1): ETGVTQSPTHLIKTRGQQVTLRCSSQSGHNTVSWYQQALGQGPQFIFQYYREEENGRGNFPPRFSGLQFPNYSSELNVNALELDDSALYLCASSRQGNTEAFFGQGTRLTVV.

The genes are TRBV5-1 and TRBJ2-3; 9 positions agree with TRBD2. The CDR3 loop spans 16 amino acids. J was trimmed by 5 bases and V by 0 bases; bases with no gene match: 7. Germline-derived CDR1 and CDR2 are SGHRS and YFSETQ. DNA of the CDR3: TGCGCCAGCAGCTTGGAGGTAGCGGGAGTTAAAGATACGCAGTATTTT. This gives the protein CASSLEVAGVKDTQYF.

Points on this clone: One junction end does not reproduce the germline sequence, and a read error may be involved. CDR3 coding DNA: TGTGCTAGCAGCAAGACTAGCGGGATGGAGCAGTTCTTC. Amino acid sequence: CASSKTSGMEQFF. The chain has TRBV7-7 and TRBJ2-1, with 11 bases identical to TRBD2. The CDR3 is 13 amino acids. The germline V gene has CDR1 SSHAT and CDR2 FNYEAQ (reference sequence).

This clone was recorded once. The V call is TRBV9, the J call TRBJ1-1; D is unclear. Per germline, CDR1 SGDLS and CDR2 YYNGEE. The CDR3 consists of 15 residues. The V gene lost 2 bases and the J gene lost 0 bases, with 11 bases spanning the gap. CDR3 sequence (DNA): TGTGCCAGCAGCGTGGGGAGGATCATGAACACTGAAGCTTTCTTT. Residues: CASSVGRIMNTEAFF.

The chain joins TRBV7-2 to TRBJ2-7, with 7 positions matching TRBD1. Trimming cost V 3 bases and J 2 bases; bases outside gene matches: 4. CDR3 length: 14 residues. Germline V gene data show CDR1 as SGHTA and CDR2 as FQGNSA. The CDR3: CASSFGTVTYEQYF. For the CDR3, the DNA is TGTGCCAGCAGCTTCGGGACAGTTACCTACGAGCAGTACTTC.

J is TRBJ2-5 and V is TRBV15, with TRBD2 matching 7 bases. This CDR3 has 16 residues. Germline CDR1 LNHNV, CDR2 YYDKDF (reference sequence). V was clipped by 1 base and J by 0 bases; unmatched bases: 5. The CDR3 bases are TGTGCCACCAGCAGAGTGGGTAGCGGGTACCAAGAGACCCAGTACTTC. Residues: CATSRVGSGYQETQYF.

The rearrangement joins TRBV19 to TRBJ2-2, with D perhaps matching TRBD2 (5 bases). With 9 bases removed from V and 6 bases from J, the gap between germline ends came to 11 bases. The length of the CDR3 is 12 residues. Per the germline V gene, CDR1 is LNHDA and CDR2 is SQIVND (reference sequence). DNA for the CDR3: TGTGCCAGCCGAGAGGGCCCCGGGGAGCTGTTTTTT. This sequence encodes CASREGPGELFF.

V and J are TRBV21-1 and TRBJ1-2; TRBD1 is the table's D call, not checked against the DNA. TRBV21-1 is a listed pseudogene. There are 16 residues in the CDR3. The CDR3 here is CASSKVVGQADYGYTF. Here the CDR3 DNA reads TGTGCCAGCAGCAAGGTGGTGGGACAGGCAGACTATGGCTACACCTTC.

This rearrangement joins TRBV27 to TRBJ2-7; 14 nucleotides match TRBD2. Germline CDR1 reads MNHEY; CDR2 reads SMNVEV (reference sequence). The V segment lost 5 bases and the J segment 6 bases; nucleotides outside the gene matches: 6. The CDR3 length is 15 residues. In DNA form, the CDR3 reads TGTGCCAGCAGTGTCTTGACTAGCGGGAGGGGCGAGCAGTACTTC. This translates into CASSVLTSGRGEQYF.

J is TRBJ1-1 and V is TRBV9, with a weak D call TRBD1 (6 bases). The germline CDR1 and CDR2 sequences are SGDLS and YYNGEE. Trimming pared 4 bases from V and 1 base from J, leaving 11 bases between. This CDR3 has 14 amino acids. The CDR3 region is CASSLGQKNTEAFF. In DNA, the CDR3 is TGTGCCAGCAGCCTAGGACAGAAGAACACTGAAGCTTTCTTT.

The V and J genes are TRBV5-1 and TRBJ2-3, with 12 bases matching TRBD2. Losses at the gene ends were 4 bases for V and 6 bases for J; bases not matched to a gene: 9. The CDR3 is made up of 16 amino acids. CDR1 SGHRS and CDR2 YFSETQ come from the germline V gene. CDR3 amino acids: CASSRGASGRADTQYF. DNA of the CDR3: TGCGCCAGCAGCCGGGGGGCTAGCGGGAGGGCCGATACGCAGTATTTT.

DNA for the CDR3: TGTGCCAGCGTCAATTCAGGCTTAGGCTACGAGCAGTACTTC. This translates into CASVNSGLGYEQYF. V gene TRBV6-1 combines with J gene TRBJ2-7; D gene unclear. Germline-derived CDR1 and CDR2 are MNHNS and SASEGT. Between the trimmed V and J ends, which lost 8 bases and 3 bases, there was a span of 17 bases. The CDR3 has 14 amino acids.

The gene calls are TRBV6-5 and TRBJ1-5; D ambiguous. V lost 8 bases, J lost 4 bases, and 12 bases lay in between. The CDR3 has 13 amino acids. Germline CDR1 and CDR2: MNHEY and SVGAGI. The DNA for the CDR3 is TGTGCCAGCTGTTTAGAAGAGAATCAGCCCCAGCATTTT. Its protein product is CASCLEENQPQHF.

The chain employs TRBV7-2 and TRBJ1-2, with TRBD1 matching over 7 bases. Germline V gives CDR1 SGHTA, CDR2 FQGNSA. The CDR3 spans 14 residues. The V gene end was trimmed by 6 bases and the J gene end by 8 bases; junction bases not matched to a gene: 12. CDR3 protein: CASRRGLEVSGYTF. The CDR3 coding sequence is TGTGCCAGCAGGAGGGGGCTGGAGGTGAGCGGCTACACCTTC. The full variable domain, its missing parts supplied by reference TRBV7-2 and TRBJ1-2, is GAGVSQSPSNKVTEKGKDVELRCDPISGHTALYWYRQSLGQGLEFLIYFQGNSAPDKSGLPSDRFSAERTGGSVSTLTIQRTQQEDSAVYLCASRRGLEVSGYTFGSGTRLTVV.

The genes are TRBV7-9 and TRBJ2-3; the match to TRBD2 covers 11 bases. The CDR3 spans 18 residues. Germline loops: CDR1 SEHNR, CDR2 FQNEAQ (reference sequence). Unmatched junction bases numbered 9, after V lost 2 bases and J lost 2 bases. The CDR3 protein is CASSLPPRLAGNTDTQYF. In DNA form, the CDR3 reads TGTGCCAGCAGCTTACCTCCTCGACTAGCGGGGAACACAGATACGCAGTATTTT.

This clone is a singleton in its sample. This chain joins TRBV7-2 and TRBJ2-7; 8 bases are a match to TRBD2. Germline CDR1 reads SGHTA; CDR2 reads FQGNSA. The V segment lost 2 bases and the J segment 5 bases; nucleotides outside the gene matches: 14. The CDR3 loop spans 17 amino acids. This CDR3 reads CASSLFPSAGGSNEQYF. The CDR3 nucleotides read TGTGCCAGCAGCTTATTCCCTTCGGCGGGAGGAAGCAACGAGCAGTACTTC.

This rearrangement joins TRBV5-6 to TRBJ1-3; D unresolved. Germline CDR1 and CDR2: SGHDT and YYEEEE. This CDR3 region has 17 residues. V lost 1 base and J lost 4, with 18 bases in between. CDR3 nucleotide sequence: TGTGCCAGCAGCTTGTTGCACCTTGAGCCTTCGGGAAACACCATATATTTT. The encoded protein is CASSLLHLEPSGNTIYF.

The rearrangement joins TRBV5-1 to TRBJ2-1; D unresolved. The V end was cut by 1 base, the J end by 7 bases, with 18 bases between. CDR3 length: 16 residues. Germline CDR1 SGHRS, CDR2 YFSETQ. CDR3: CASSLNRVPPRNEQFF. As DNA, the CDR3 is TGCGCCAGCAGCTTGAACCGGGTCCCGCCCCGTAATGAGCAGTTCTTC.

The rearrangement links TRBV19 to TRBJ2-4; a weak D match, TRBD1 (5 bases). Germline V gene sequence: CDR1 LNHDA, CDR2 SQIVND (reference sequence). The germline V and J ends were trimmed by 6 bases and 6 bases, with 15 bases remaining between them. The CDR3 is 14 amino acids. The CDR3 loop is CASRQVGGPNIQYF. CDR3 nucleotides: TGTGCCAGTAGACAGGTGGGTGGGCCAAACATTCAGTACTTC.

The chain employs TRBV27 and TRBJ2-5; 10 bases fit TRBD1. V was clipped by 6 bases and J by 5 bases; unmatched bases: 6. Germline V gene lookup returns CDR1 MNHEY and CDR2 SMNVEV (reference sequence). CDR3 length: 14 amino acids. The CDR3 sequence: CASRRQGALETQYF. DNA for the CDR3: TGTGCCAGCAGAAGACAGGGGGCCCTCGAGACCCAGTACTTC.

This rearrangement joins TRBV25-1 to TRBJ2-7, with 9 bases fitting TRBD2. J lost 2 bases, V lost 10 bases, and 9 bases had no gene match. Germline values: CDR1 MGHDK, CDR2 SYGVNS. There are 14 residues in the CDR3. The CDR3 sequence: CATLPTSGTYEQYF. CDR3 DNA: TGTGCCACCCTACCGACTAGCGGCACCTACGAGCAGTACTTC.